Listed here are 6 T cell receptor beta chains from one sample, sequenced in a study of T cells in women clearing cervical HPV infection. The assay was immunoSEQ multiplex PCR, and TCRdb's table has in-frame clones only and misses some. Its table lists 18,000 or so clones. The sample taken for sequencing was blood buffy coat. The source is a woman aged 18-69 years with a cervical HPV16 infection that either progressed to CIN3+ or cleared (not recorded which).

On this clone: From the germline J gene comes the end of the CDR3, since the read stops 3 residues before it. V is TRBV7-2 and J is TRBJ1-5, with D unclear. The CDR3 runs 14 residues. Trimming pared 2 bases from V and 2 bases from J, leaving 7 bases between. Germline V CDR1 and CDR2: SGHTA, FQGNSA. The sequenced part of the CDR3 DNA is TGTGCCAGCAGCTTATTTATAGGCAATCAGCCC. Encoded protein: CASSLFIGNQP. The CDR3 reads in full as CASSLFIGNQPQHF. Variable domain in full (rest from reference TRBV7-2 and TRBJ1-5): GAGVSQSPSNKVTEKGKDVELRCDPISGHTALYWYRQSLGQGLEFLIYFQGNSAPDKSGLPSDRFSAERTGGSVSTLTIQRTQQEDSAVYLCASSLFIGNQPQHFGDGTRLSIL.

Incomplete CDR3 DNA: TGTGCCAGCAGCTTGTCACTAGCGGGCAGCAATGAG. Residues: CASSLSLAGSNE. The entire CDR3 protein reads CASSLSLAGSNEQFF. The V and J genes are TRBV7-2 and TRBJ2-1; 9 nucleotides agree with TRBD2. The CDR3 is cut off 3 residues early in the read; its end comes from the germline J gene. Germline CDR1 and CDR2: SGHTA and FQGNSA. V trimming: 3 bases; J trimming: 6 bases; junction bases outside the gene matches: 6. This CDR3 has 15 amino acids.

With respect to this clone: The sequenced fragment ends 3 residues before the CDR3 boundary, so the rest is inferred from the germline J gene. This rearrangement joins TRBV2 to TRBJ2-2; 9 bases fit TRBD1. CDR3 size: 14 residues. Germline-derived CDR1 and CDR2 are SNHLY and FYNNEI. The V segment lost 7 bases and the J segment 6 bases; nucleotides outside the gene matches: 6. Incomplete CDR3 DNA: TGTGCCAGCAACGGACAGGGGAAGGCCGGGGAG. Its translation: CASNGQGKAGE. The whole CDR3 region reads CASNGQGKAGELFF.

CDR3 DNA (partial): TGTGCCACCAAGTCTCTCCTAGCCTACGAG. It codes for CATKSLLAYE. The CDR3, in full, reads CATKSLLAYEQYF. The chain uses TRBV24-1 and TRBJ2-7; D is undetermined. The observed sequence ends 3 residues before the CDR3 terminus, with the missing tail filled in from the germline J gene. Germline V gene sequence: CDR1 KGHDR, CDR2 SFDVKD. Deletions cut 8 bases from V and 2 bases from J, with 12 bases between. There are 13 residues in the CDR3.

Remarks on this clone: The CDR3 end is not reached by the read, which stops 3 residues before it; the germline J gene fills it in. The V call is TRBV7-2, the J call TRBJ2-3; D is perhaps TRBD1 (6 bases). V was pared by 4 bases and J by 7 bases, with 12 bases between. The CDR3 runs to 13 residues. In germline, CDR1 is SGHTA, CDR2 FQGNSA. The CDR3 sequence is CASSSRTENTQYF. The part of the CDR3 DNA that was read is TGTGCCAGCAGCTCGCGGACAGAGAATACG.

A remark on this clone: The read finishes 3 residues shy of the CDR3 end, and the germline J gene is used to complete it. This chain joins TRBV2 and TRBJ1-1, with 7 bases identical to TRBD1. This CDR3 has 11 amino acids. Germline CDR1 reads SNHLY; CDR2 reads FYNNEI. V lost 4 bases, J lost 7 bases, and 0 bases stayed unmatched. The part of the CDR3 DNA that was read is TGTGCCAGCAGTGGGGACAGTGAA. Residues: CASSGDSE. The entire CDR3 is CASSGDSEAFF.